A selection of T cell receptor beta chains follows, all from one sample in a study of glioma-infiltrating T cells after dendritic cell vaccination. Only in-frame clones appear in the TCRdb table, and some are missing; sequencing was by immunoSEQ multiplex PCR. The table has about 100,000 clones, less than 90% seen once. The sequences come from blood, collected after dendritic cell vaccination. The receptors here all came from a human donor with glioblastoma. The CDR3 runs from the conserved cysteine through the conserved F or W. A D gene is named only where the DNA matches it firmly. Where a row states a size, it is once, few, many or the class of an expanded clone; other rows omit it.

v_call,j_call,cdr3_length,d_call,clone_size,cdr3_aa,cdr3_nt
TRBV19,TRBJ2-1,14,TRBD2,few,CASRRLAGDNEQFF,TGTGCCAGTAGACGACTAGCGGGGGACAATGAGCAGTTCTTC
TRBV6-6,TRBJ1-1,15,TRBD1,few,CASSPGSNRGTEAFF,TGTGCCAGCAGTCCGGGGTCCAACAGGGGCACTGAAGCTTTCTTT
TRBV18,TRBJ2-5,14,-,once,CASSPQGAEETQYF,TGTGCCAGCTCACCACAGGGAGCCGAAGAGACCCAGTACTTC
TRBV4-1,TRBJ1-4,17,-,-,CASRDPGKKATNEKLFF,TGCGCCAGCAGGGACCCGGGGAAGAAAGCAACTAATGAAAAACTGTTTTTT
TRBV2,TRBJ1-2,16,-,few,CASSDTLAGASHGYTF,TGTGCCAGCAGTGACACCTTGGCAGGGGCCTCCCATGGCTACACCTTC
TRBV27,TRBJ1-4,16,-,few,CASSLSPGVVGEKLFF,TGTGCCAGCAGTTTATCCCCGGGGGTTGTGGGAGAAAAACTGTTTTTT
TRBV5-4,TRBJ1-2,13,-,-,CASSDTGYRGYTF,TGTGCCAGCAGCGACACAGGGTACCGCGGCTACACCTTC
TRBV27,TRBJ1-5,16,TRBD1,-,CASSSGTGVRNQPQHF,TGTGCCAGCAGTTCCGGGACAGGGGTTCGGAATCAGCCCCAGCATTTT
TRBV5-4,TRBJ1-1,13,-,-,CASSLGLWEEAFF,TGTGCCAGCAGCTTGGGGTTGTGGGAGGAAGCTTTCTTT
TRBV7-3,TRBJ2-7,15,TRBD2,once,CASSLWAGASYEQYF,TGTGCCAGCAGCTTATGGGCGGGAGCCTCCTACGAGCAGTACTTC
TRBV6-1,TRBJ2-2,11,-,-,CASSPFGELFF,TGTGCCAGCAGCCCCTTCGGGGAGCTGTTTTTT
TRBV5-1,TRBJ2-3,15,TRBD1,-,CASSGGQASTDTQYF,TGCGCTAGCAGCGGAGGACAGGCTAGCACAGATACGCAGTATTTT
TRBV13,TRBJ2-7,16,TRBD1,-,CASSRDRGPTSYEQYF,TGTGCCAGCAGCCGGGACAGGGGGCCAACTTCCTACGAGCAGTACTTC
TRBV5-4,TRBJ2-3,16,-,-,CASSFSPPRSTDTQYF,TGTGCCAGCAGCTTTTCCCCCCCCCGGAGCACAGATACGCAGTATTTT
TRBV10-3,TRBJ1-1,14,TRBD1,once,CAIRKDREGRGAFF,TGTGCCATCAGAAAGGACAGGGAGGGACGTGGAGCTTTCTTT
TRBV29-1,TRBJ2-3,16,TRBD2,-,CSVCPGLVTAPDTQYF,TGCAGCGTTTGTCCGGGACTAGTGACGGCGCCAGATACGCAGTATTTT
TRBV13,TRBJ2-5,14,TRBD1,-,CASSVTGGVETQYF,TGTGCCAGCAGTGTAACAGGGGGCGTGGAGACCCAGTACTTC
TRBV7-3,TRBJ2-2,13,-,few,CASSRKGAGELFF,TGTGCCAGCAGCCGAAAGGGGGCCGGGGAGCTGTTTTTT
TRBV5-1,TRBJ2-1,12,-,-,CASSLAGNEQFF,TGCGCCAGCAGCTTAGCAGGGAATGAGCAGTTCTTC
TRBV5-1,TRBJ2-1,17,-,-,CASSLNRGGAAYNEQFF,TGCGCCAGCAGCTTGAATCGGGGTGGAGCCGCCTACAATGAGCAGTTCTTC
TRBV4-1,TRBJ1-5,17,TRBD1,-,CASSQGDRRYSNQPQHF,TGCGCCAGCAGCCAAGGGGACAGGCGGTATAGCAATCAGCCCCAGCATTTT
TRBV2,TRBJ2-1,15,TRBD1,-,CASSVLQGAYNEQFF,TGTGCCAGCAGTGTTTTACAGGGGGCCTACAATGAGCAGTTCTTC
TRBV5-1,TRBJ2-7,16,TRBD2,-,CASSWGGEGTLYEQYF,TGCGCCAGCAGCTGGGGGGGGGAAGGCACGCTCTACGAGCAGTACTTC
TRBV28,TRBJ1-1,13,-,few,CASSPSWGAEAFF,TGTGCCAGCAGCCCCTCATGGGGCGCTGAAGCTTTCTTT
TRBV6-5,TRBJ1-2,15,TRBD1,-,CASSATGATNYGYTF,TGTGCCAGCAGTGCCACAGGGGCTACAAACTATGGCTACACCTTC
TRBV2,TRBJ2-1,15,TRBD2,-,CASSDRGVAYNEQFF,TGTGCCAGCAGTGATCGGGGGGTAGCGTACAATGAGCAGTTCTTC
TRBV7-9,TRBJ2-4,19,TRBD2,-,CASSSATTSGYLAKNIQYF,TGTGCCAGCAGCTCCGCGACGACTAGCGGATACCTAGCCAAAAACATTCAGTACTTC
TRBV7-2,TRBJ2-1,15,-,-,CASSLALTVYNEQFF,TGTGCCAGCAGCTTAGCGCTCACAGTATACAATGAGCAGTTCTTC
TRBV4-1,TRBJ1-6,18,-,once,CASSHDDRQSSYNSPLHF,TGCGCCAGCAGCCACGATGACAGGCAGAGCTCCTATAATTCACCCCTCCACTTT
TRBV28,TRBJ2-3,14,-,-,CASSSNDRSNTQYF,TGTGCCAGCAGCTCCAACGACAGGTCAAATACGCAGTATTTT
TRBV5-1,TRBJ2-2,15,-,-,CASSLSGQNTGELFF,TGCGCCAGCAGCTTGTCTGGGCAGAACACCGGGGAGCTGTTTTTT
TRBV6-5,TRBJ1-1,15,-,-,CASSTLIGRITEAFF,TGTGCCAGCAGTACCCTAATAGGGAGGATCACTGAAGCTTTCTTT